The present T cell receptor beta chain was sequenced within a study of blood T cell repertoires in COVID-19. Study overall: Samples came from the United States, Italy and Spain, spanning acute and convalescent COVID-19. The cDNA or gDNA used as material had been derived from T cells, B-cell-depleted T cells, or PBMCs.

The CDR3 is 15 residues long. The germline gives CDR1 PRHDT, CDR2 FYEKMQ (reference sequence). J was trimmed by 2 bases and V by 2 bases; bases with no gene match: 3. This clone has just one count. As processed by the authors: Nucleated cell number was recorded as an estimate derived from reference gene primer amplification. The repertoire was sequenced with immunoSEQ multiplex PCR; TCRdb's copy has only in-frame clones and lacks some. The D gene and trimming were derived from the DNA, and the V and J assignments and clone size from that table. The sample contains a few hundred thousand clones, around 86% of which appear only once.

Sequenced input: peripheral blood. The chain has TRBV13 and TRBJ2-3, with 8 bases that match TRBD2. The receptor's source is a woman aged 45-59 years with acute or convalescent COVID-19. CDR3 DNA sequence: TGTGCCAGCAGCTTAAGGCGGGAGGACACAGATACGCAGTATTTT. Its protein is CASSLRREDTDTQYF.